This passage covers 5 T cell receptor beta chains from one sample sequenced in a study of T cells in Graves' hyperthyroidism and ophthalmopathy. The TCR beta CDR3 regions underwent amplification using RNA transcripts as the source. Using the HTBI primer set, a first-round RT-PCR was run on the TCR CDR3. TCRdb re-called the multiplex PCR reads with MiXCR, one entry per CDR3 protein. Of a few hundred thousand distinct CDR3 sequences listed, about 43% are singletons. Sequenced input: peripheral blood or thyroid tissue (not recorded which). Every receptor here comes from a woman aged 18-29 years with Graves' hyperthyroidism.

About this clonotype itself: A much more abundant neighbour one base away suggests this may be a read error. The chain recombines TRBV14 with TRBJ2-2; 7 bases fit TRBD2. The CDR3 extends over 16 amino acids. The germline V gene encodes CDR1 SGHDN and CDR2 FVKESK. The CDR3 loop reads CASSQYRDYFAGELLF. DNA for the CDR3: TGTGCCAGCAGCCAGTACCGGGACTACTTCGCCGGGGAGCTGCTTTTT.

This rearrangement joins TRBV29-1 to TRBJ1-2, with 9 nucleotides matching TRBD1. CDR3 size: 15 residues. CDR1 and CDR2 from the germline V gene are SQVTM and ANQGSEA. The trim removed 8 bases at V and 4 bases at J, leaving 14 bases unmatched. This CDR3 is CSSYEGQGSTYGYTF. The CDR3 DNA is TGCAGCAGTTACGAGGGACAGGGTAGTACCTATGGCTACACCTTC.

Concerning this clonotype itself: A much bigger clone sits one base away, suggesting this may be a read error. The chain links TRBV6-1 to TRBJ1-6; no clear D. Trimming stripped 3 bases from V and 5 bases from J, with 8 bases between. Germline CDR1 reads MNHNS; CDR2 reads SASEGT. The CDR3 spans 14 residues. The CDR3 region is CASSDTADNSPLHF. The CDR3 DNA follows: TGTGCCAGCAGTGACACCGCCGATAATTCACCCCTCCACTTT.

In its sample, this clonotype was seen once. This rearrangement joins TRBV5-5 to TRBJ1-2; 7 bases line up with TRBD1. Germline assignment: CDR1 SGHKS and CDR2 YYEKEE (reference sequence). The J segment lost 8 bases and the V segment lost 3 bases, leaving 10 bases of the junction unmatched. The CDR3 is made up of 14 amino acids. In nucleotides, the CDR3 is TGTGCCAGCAGCTCCAACAGGGGAAGCTACGGCTACACCTTC. Amino acid sequence: CASSSNRGSYGYTF.

The chain is built from TRBV29-1 and TRBJ1-1; TRBD1 might be the D (6 bases). Germline CDR1 SQVTM, CDR2 ANQGSEA. The CDR3 is 17 residues long. The V end was cut by 4 bases, the J end by 9 bases, with 30 bases between. The CDR3 is CSVVTARTAVPDSQAFF. For the CDR3, the DNA is TGCAGCGTTGTTACGGCTCGGACAGCGGTGCCTGATAGTCAAGCTTTCTTT. The whole variable domain, remainder taken from reference TRBV29-1 and TRBJ1-1, is SAVISQKPSRDICQRGTSLTIQCQVDSQVTMMFWYRQQPGQSLTLIATANQGSEATYESGFVIDKFPISRPNLTFSTLTVSNMSPEDSSIYLCSVVTARTAVPDSQAFFGQGTRLTVV.